Sequencing of this T cell receptor beta chain was carried out in a study of CD8+CD57+ T cells in acquired aplastic anemia. Overall study results and limits: Patients and controls were found to share twenty-nine CD8+ CDR3 sequences.

Per germline, CDR1 KGHDR and CDR2 SFDVKD. V shed 3 bases and J shed 11 bases, with 17 bases lying between them. The CDR3 runs to 14 residues. This clonotype was seen more than once but under ten times. Antigen: not known. The template for TCR beta VDJ and CDR3 sequence profiling was genomic DNA. TCRdb processed the reads anew with MiXCR; each CDR3 protein has one entry. The data contain some 180,000 distinct CDR3 sequences, almost 50% of them singletons. Patients chosen for sequencing had shown CD8+CD57+ cell expansion by flow cytometry. Each of the patients presented with severe acquired aplastic anemia.

The clonotype originates from a human donor with aplastic anemia. The chain carries TRBV24-1 and TRBJ2-3, with D tentatively TRBD1 or TRBD2 (6 bases each). Material for sequencing was sorted CD4+, CD8+, or CD8+CD57+ T cells (not recorded which) from PBMCs. The CDR3 DNA follows: TGTGCCACCAGTGATACTAGGGTTGGGGGGCTGCAGTATTTT. Protein sequence: CATSDTRVGGLQYF.